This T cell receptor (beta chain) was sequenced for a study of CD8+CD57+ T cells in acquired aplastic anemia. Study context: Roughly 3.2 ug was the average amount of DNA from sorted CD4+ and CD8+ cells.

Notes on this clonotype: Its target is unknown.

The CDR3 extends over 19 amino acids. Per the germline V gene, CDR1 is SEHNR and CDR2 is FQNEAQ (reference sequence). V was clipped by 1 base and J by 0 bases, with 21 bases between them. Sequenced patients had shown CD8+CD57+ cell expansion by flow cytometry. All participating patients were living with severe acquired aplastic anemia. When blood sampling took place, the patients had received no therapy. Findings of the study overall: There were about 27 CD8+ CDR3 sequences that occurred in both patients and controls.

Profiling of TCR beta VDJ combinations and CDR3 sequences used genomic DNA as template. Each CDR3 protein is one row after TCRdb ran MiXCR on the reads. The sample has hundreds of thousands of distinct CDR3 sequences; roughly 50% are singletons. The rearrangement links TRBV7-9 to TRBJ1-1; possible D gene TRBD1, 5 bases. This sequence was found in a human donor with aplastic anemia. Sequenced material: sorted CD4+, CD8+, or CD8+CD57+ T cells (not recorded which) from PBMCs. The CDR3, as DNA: TGTGCCAGCAGCTTAGAGGGGACCGGGGACCTGACGGTGAACACTGAAGCTTTCTTT. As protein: CASSLEGTGDLTVNTEAFF.